One and the same sample provided the 7 T cell receptor beta chains below, sequenced in a study of blood T cell repertoires in COVID-19. Using immunoSEQ multiplex PCR, the repertoire was profiled, and TCRdb retains in-frame clones only, with some absent. The top ten clones hold roughly 0.57% of a sample with about 150,000 clones, more than 85% of them seen once. Source material: peripheral blood. These TCRs come from a man between 60 and 70 years old with COVID-19, enrolled during active disease.

The J gene is TRBJ2-1, the V gene TRBV14; 8 nucleotides match TRBD2. CDR1 SGHDN and CDR2 FVKESK come from the germline V gene. CDR3 length equals 14 residues. Trimming cost V 5 bases and J 5 bases; bases outside gene matches: 5. The CDR3 spells CASSGAGVHNEQFF. The CDR3 DNA follows: TGTGCCAGCAGCGGAGCGGGGGTCCACAATGAGCAGTTCTTC.

The chain employs TRBV7-6 and TRBJ1-3; D may be TRBD1 (6 bases). The CDR3 contains 15 residues. CDR1 SGHVS and CDR2 FNYEAQ come from the germline V gene. V lost 0 bases to trimming and J lost 2 bases, with 8 bases between them. The CDR3 loop is CASSLAQGTGNTIYF. Written as DNA, the CDR3 is TGTGCCAGCAGCTTAGCCCAGGGGACTGGAAACACCATATATTTT.

This clone was observed a handful of times. The chain joins TRBV11-3 to TRBJ2-7, with a weak D call TRBD1 (6 bases). CDR3 length equals 13 residues. Germline V lookup: CDR1 SGHNT, CDR2 YENEEA. V was trimmed by 5 bases and J by 5 bases, leaving 13 bases between them. The CDR3 loop is CASSPGTFNEQYF. The CDR3 DNA reads as TGTGCCAGCAGCCCAGGGACATTCAACGAGCAGTACTTC.

The DNA for the CDR3 is TGTGCCAGCAAAGGCCTCGGGTTTAACTATGGCTACACCTTC. It encodes CASKGLGFNYGYTF. The J gene is TRBJ1-2, the V gene TRBV27, with unresolved D. This CDR3 contains 14 residues. The V end lost 7 bases, the J end lost 1 base, and 13 bases lay between the germline ends. Germline V gives CDR1 MNHEY, CDR2 SMNVEV (reference sequence).

The gene calls are TRBV20-1 and TRBJ1-1; 7 bases map to TRBD1. Germline assignment: CDR1 DFQATT and CDR2 SNEGSKA (reference sequence). The trim removed 3 bases at V and 4 bases at J, leaving 2 bases unmatched. The CDR3 is made up of 12 amino acids. In DNA form, the CDR3 reads TGCAGTGCTAGTCCAGGGGGCACTGAAGCTTTCTTT. This codes for CSASPGGTEAFF.

V and J are TRBV6-1 and TRBJ2-5; 9 bases are shared with TRBD1. The junction had 11 bases not matched to a gene; V was cut back by 2 bases and J by 7 bases. The CDR3 has 16 amino acids. Germline V CDR1 and CDR2: MNHNS, SASEGT. Written as DNA, the CDR3 is TGTGCCAGCAGTGAACGATTGACAGGGGGATGGGTGACCCAGTACTTC. This encodes CASSERLTGGWVTQYF.

This clone has a single count. One end of the junction is discordant with germline, which a read error may explain. This rearrangement joins TRBV5-6 to TRBJ1-1; a weak D match, TRBD1 (5 bases). The CDR3 runs 13 residues. The germline CDR1 and CDR2 sequences are SGHDT and YYEEEE. CDR3 region: CASSLNLDTEAFF. For the CDR3, the DNA is TGTGCTAGCAGCTTGAATTTGGACACAGAAGCTTTCTTT.